This T cell receptor beta chain stems from a study of CD8+ T cells in alopecia areata. V dropped 4 bases and J dropped 7; count of bases not matched to a gene: 13. The CDR3 consists of 18 residues. The V gene's germline CDR1 is SNHLY and CDR2 FYNNEI. Following extraction, RNA underwent reverse transcription to cDNA, which served as the sequencing template. Profiling relied on immunoSEQ multiplex PCR, and the TCRdb table lists in-frame clones only, not all of them. This sample has around 50,000 clones; around 96% occur once, and the top ten carry around 24%. This rearrangement joins TRBV2 to TRBJ2-2, with TRBD2 matching over 12 bases. The source of this sequence is a human donor with alopecia areata. The specimen comprised CD8+ T cells sorted from blood, sampled at week 0. This CDR3 is CASSVPSGGAFTSGELFF. The CDR3 bases are TGTGCCAGCAGTGTTCCTAGCGGGGGGGCCTTCACAAGCGGGGAGCTGTTTTTT. Full variable domain (remainder filled in from reference TRBV2 and TRBJ2-2): EPEVTQTPSHQVTQMGQEVILRCVPISNHLYFYWYRQILGQKVEFLVSFYNNEISEKSEIFDDQFSVERPDGSNFTLKIRSTKLEDSAMYFCASSVPSGGAFTSGELFFGEGSRLTVL.